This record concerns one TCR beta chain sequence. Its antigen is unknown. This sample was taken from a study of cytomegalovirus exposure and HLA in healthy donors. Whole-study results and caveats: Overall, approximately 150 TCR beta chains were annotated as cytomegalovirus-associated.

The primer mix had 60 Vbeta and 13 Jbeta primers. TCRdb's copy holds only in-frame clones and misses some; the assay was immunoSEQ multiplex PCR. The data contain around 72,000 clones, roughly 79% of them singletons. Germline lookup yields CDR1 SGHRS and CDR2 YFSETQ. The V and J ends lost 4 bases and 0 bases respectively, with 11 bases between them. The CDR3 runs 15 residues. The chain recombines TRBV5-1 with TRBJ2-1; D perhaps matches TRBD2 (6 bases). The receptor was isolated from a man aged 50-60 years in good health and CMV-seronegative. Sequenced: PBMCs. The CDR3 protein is CASSVDGSSYNEQFF. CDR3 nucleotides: TGCGCCAGCAGCGTGGACGGGAGCTCCTACAATGAGCAGTTCTTC.